This note documents a single T cell receptor (beta chain) sequence. The data are from a study of human T cells and chemical hapten exposure. TCRdb processed the 5' RACE reads anew with MiXCR; each CDR3 protein has one entry. Of about 110,000 distinct CDR3 sequences listed, roughly 18% are singletons. The authors extracted total RNA from unfractionated whole blood. The receptor was derived from a human donor in good health.

CDR3 amino acids: CASSQWAGRGGQPQHF. The CDR3 bases are TGTGCCAGCAGCCAGTGGGCAGGCCGTGGGGGTCAGCCCCAGCATTTT. The chain joins TRBV27 to TRBJ1-5, with D possibly matching TRBD1 (5 bases). The V end lost 6 bases, the J end lost 6 bases, and 21 bases lay between the germline ends. The CDR3 consists of 16 residues. The germline V gene encodes CDR1 MNHEY and CDR2 SMNVEV (reference sequence).